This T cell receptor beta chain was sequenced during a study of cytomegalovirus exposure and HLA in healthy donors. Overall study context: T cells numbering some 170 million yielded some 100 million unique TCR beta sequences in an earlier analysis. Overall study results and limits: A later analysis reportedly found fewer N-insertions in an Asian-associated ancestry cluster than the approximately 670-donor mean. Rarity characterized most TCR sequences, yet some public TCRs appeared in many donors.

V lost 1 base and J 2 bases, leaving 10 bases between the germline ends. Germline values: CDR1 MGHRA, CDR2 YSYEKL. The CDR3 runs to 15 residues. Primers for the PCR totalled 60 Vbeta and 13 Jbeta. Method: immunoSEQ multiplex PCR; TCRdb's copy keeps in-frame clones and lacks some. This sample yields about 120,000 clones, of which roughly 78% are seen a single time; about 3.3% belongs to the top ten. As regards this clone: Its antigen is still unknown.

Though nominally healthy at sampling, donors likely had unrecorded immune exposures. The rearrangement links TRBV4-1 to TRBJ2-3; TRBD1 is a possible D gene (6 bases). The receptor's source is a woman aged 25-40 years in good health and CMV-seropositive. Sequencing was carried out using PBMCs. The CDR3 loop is CASSQARDNTDTQYF. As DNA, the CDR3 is TGCGCCAGCAGCCAAGCCCGGGACAACACAGATACGCAGTATTTT.